This T cell receptor (beta chain) was sequenced in a study of cytomegalovirus exposure and HLA in healthy donors. Study conclusions and caveats: Some TCR beta chains (roughly 160 of them) were listed as cytomegalovirus-associated. Roughly uniform sequencing depth across donors was assumed, possibly incorrectly. As a later analysis showed, a missense DCLRE1C variant was linked to trimming of TCR beta V- and J-genes. A later analysis found most CMV-associated TCR beta chains apparently HLA-restricted.

Turning to this clone: What it recognizes is unknown.

Primers for the PCR totalled 60 Vbeta and 13 Jbeta. Method: immunoSEQ multiplex PCR; TCRdb's copy keeps in-frame clones and lacks some. The table lists 30,000 to 45,000 clones, roughly 79% of them singletons. V gave up 4 bases and J gave up 5 bases, with 15 bases separating them. CDR1 SGHRS and CDR2 YFSETQ come from the germline V gene. CDR3 length: 14 residues. This chain uses TRBV5-1 with TRBJ1-1; tentative D call: TRBD1 (5 bases). This sequence originates from a woman aged 40 to 49 in good health and CMV-seronegative. Source material: PBMCs. The CDR3 DNA sequence: TGCGCCAGCAGCCCCTCGGGGGTAGGAACTGAAGCTTTCTTT. This encodes CASSPSGVGTEAFF.